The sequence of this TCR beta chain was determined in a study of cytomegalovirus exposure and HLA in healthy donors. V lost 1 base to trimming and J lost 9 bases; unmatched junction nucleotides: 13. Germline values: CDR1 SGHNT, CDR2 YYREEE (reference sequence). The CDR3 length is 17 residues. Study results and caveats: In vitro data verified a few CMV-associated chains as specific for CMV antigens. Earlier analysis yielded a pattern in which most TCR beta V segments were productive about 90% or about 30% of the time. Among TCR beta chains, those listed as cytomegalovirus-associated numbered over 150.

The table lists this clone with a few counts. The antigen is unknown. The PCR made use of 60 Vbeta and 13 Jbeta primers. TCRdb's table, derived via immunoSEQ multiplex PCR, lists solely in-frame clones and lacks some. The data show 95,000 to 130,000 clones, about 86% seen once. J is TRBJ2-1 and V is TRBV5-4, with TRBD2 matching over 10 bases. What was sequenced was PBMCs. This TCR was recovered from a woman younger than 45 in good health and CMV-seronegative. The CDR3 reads CASSLPLAGPWLGEQFF. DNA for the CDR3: TGTGCCAGCAGCTTGCCACTAGCGGGACCCTGGTTGGGTGAGCAGTTCTTC.